This record looks at one TCR beta chain sequence and its context. As yet, its antigen is unknown. The CDR3 runs to 15 residues. Germline values: CDR1 MGHRA, CDR2 YSYEKL. With 0 bases removed from V and 6 bases from J, the gap between germline ends came to 11 bases. This specimen belongs to a study of T cell repertoires in cytomegalovirus infection. Study information: Recently identified HLA-C-restricted CMV epitopes and well-studied HLA-B-restricted CMV epitopes were used by the study. CMV infection and matching HLA type were both indicated by public TCR beta signatures.

Findings and limits, study-wide: Frequencies of public TCR beta families were cumulated, and this identified carriers of CMV plus the relevant HLA. The ex vivo response showed dominance by HLA-C-restricted CMV-specific TCR beta clonotypes.

TCRdb itself ran the reads through MiXCR, one entry per CDR3 protein. The sample comprises some 920,000 distinct CDR3 sequences, roughly 30% of which are singletons, and around an eighth rests with the top ten. Sample: cultured CD8+ T cells from PBMCs, taken from culture after CMV antigen stimulation. The chain has TRBV4-1 and TRBJ2-2; no reliable D call. The sequence came from a human donor in good health (CMV status not recorded). Some clones in this sample may be carry-over from other donors' samples. CDR3: CASSQDVTNAGELFF. In DNA, the CDR3 is TGCGCCAGCAGCCAAGATGTCACCAACGCCGGGGAGCTGTTTTTT.